This entry concerns a single T cell receptor (beta chain). In the authors' workflow: Amplification with reference gene primers provided the estimates of nucleated cell counts. The data were produced by immunoSEQ multiplex PCR, yet TCRdb's version contains in-frame clones alone and is incomplete. That table furnishes V, J and clone size, whereas the DNA furnished D and trimming. The data contain about 62,000 clones, more than 85% of them singletons. These data originate in a study of blood T cell repertoires in COVID-19. Turning to the study itself: The study drew acute and convalescent COVID-19 samples from the United States, Italy and Spain. Nucleic acid was either cDNA or gDNA, and it came from T cells, B-cell-depleted T cells, or PBMCs.

The length of the CDR3 is 12 residues. Trimming removed 2 bases from V and 6 bases from J, with 10 bases in between. The V gene's germline CDR1 is GTSNPN and CDR2 SVGIG (reference sequence). The source material was peripheral blood. This TCR derives from a man in his 70s with acute or convalescent COVID-19. This rearrangement joins TRBV30 to TRBJ1-2; D remains unclear. CDR3 nucleotide sequence: TGTGCCTGGAGTTTCGGGGTAAATGGCTACACCTTC. Its translation is CAWSFGVNGYTF.